This T cell receptor (beta chain) was recovered during a study of blood T cell repertoires in COVID-19. Across the study: Sites across the United States, Italy and Spain contributed samples from acute and convalescent COVID-19.

Produced via immunoSEQ multiplex PCR; TCRdb's table is partial and in-frame only. The sample carries roughly 150,000 clones, approximately 80% recorded once. The TCR sequence derives from a woman in her forties or fifties with acute or convalescent COVID-19. The specimen was peripheral blood.

DNA for the CDR3: TGTGCCAGTCGGGGGGTGTCAGACACCATATATTTT. Translated, it gives CASRGVSDTIYF. The chain has TRBV28 and TRBJ1-3, with D possibly being TRBD1 (5 bases). V was trimmed by 9 bases and J by 8 bases, leaving 14 bases between them. CDR1 and CDR2 from the germline V gene are MDHEN and SYDVKM. The CDR3 has 12 residues. Complete variable domain (other parts from reference TRBV28 and TRBJ1-3): DVKVTQSSRYLVKRTGEKVFLECVQDMDHENMFWYRQDPGLGLRLIYFSYDVKMKEKGDIPEGYSVSREKKERFSLILESASTNQTSMYLCASRGVSDTIYFGEGSWLTVV.